Below, one T cell receptor beta chain is given with its context. Antigen: not known. These data belong to a study of early T cells in non-severe SARS-CoV-2 infection. Study-level background: The input, bulk RNA from unsorted whole blood, was sequenced, and chains were unpaired.

Unique molecular identifiers tagged individual cDNA molecules. In TCRdb, the 5' RACE reads were re-called with MiXCR into one record per CDR3 protein. The sample holds over 80,000 distinct CDR3 sequences, 12% seen once. Study-wide results and caveats: Database matching using VDJdb favored anti-spike CD8 responses, with private and CD4 specificities left missing.

The ends were cut back, 4 bases at V and 0 bases at J, with 15 bases in the middle. This CDR3 is 15 amino acids long. From germline, CDR1 is SQVTM and CDR2 ANQGSEA. The sequencing here drew on whole blood, taken at baseline. The TCR originated in an adult who was a healthcare worker with PCR-confirmed SARS-CoV-2 infection or an uninfected control (not recorded which). The chain uses TRBV29-1 and TRBJ1-1; possible D gene TRBD1, 5 bases. The CDR3 DNA follows: TGCAGCGTTGTCTCTCACGGGACGATGAACACTGAAGCTTTCTTT. Translating it yields CSVVSHGTMNTEAFF.